This TCR beta chain emerged from a study of blood T cell repertoires in COVID-19. Study summary: The United States, Italy and Spain provided the acute and convalescent COVID-19 samples. From T cells, B-cell-depleted T cells, or PBMCs came the material, which was cDNA or gDNA.

Seattle researchers signed up patients amid active infection and tracked them longitudinally. This CDR3 has 12 amino acids. Germline V gene data show CDR1 as SNHLY and CDR2 as FYNNEI. V was cut by 7 bases and J by 9 bases, with 10 bases left in between. In the original processing: Nucleated cell number was recorded as an estimate derived from reference gene primer amplification. The table came from immunoSEQ multiplex PCR; TCRdb's copy has only in-frame clones and leaves some out. V and J calls and clone size are copied from that table; D and trimming were computed from the DNA. The sample records 85,000 to 95,000 clones, roughly 90% being singletons.

The source is a man in his 60s with COVID-19, enrolled during active disease. V and J are TRBV2 and TRBJ1-6; unclear D gene. Sequenced sample: peripheral blood. The CDR3 spells CASTNGVSPLHF. The DNA for the CDR3 is TGTGCCAGCACCAATGGAGTTTCACCCCTCCACTTT.